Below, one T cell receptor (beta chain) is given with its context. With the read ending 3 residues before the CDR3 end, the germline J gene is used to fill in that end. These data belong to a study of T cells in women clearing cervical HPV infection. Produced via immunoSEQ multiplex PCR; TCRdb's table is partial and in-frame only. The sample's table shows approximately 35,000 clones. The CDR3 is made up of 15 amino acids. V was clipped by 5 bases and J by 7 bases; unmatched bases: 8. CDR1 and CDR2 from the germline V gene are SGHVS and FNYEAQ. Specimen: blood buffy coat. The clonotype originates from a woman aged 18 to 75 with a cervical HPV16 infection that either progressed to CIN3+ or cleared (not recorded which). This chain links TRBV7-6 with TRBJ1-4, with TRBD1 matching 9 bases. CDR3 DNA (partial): TGTGCCAGCAGCCCAGTGACAGGGGGAGGTGAAAAA. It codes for CASSPVTGGGEK. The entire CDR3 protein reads CASSPVTGGGEKLFF. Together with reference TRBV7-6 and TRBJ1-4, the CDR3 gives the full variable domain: GAGVSQSPRYKVTKRGQDVALRCDPISGHVSLYWYRQALGQGPEFLTYFNYEAQQDKSGLPNDRFSAERPEGSISTLTIQRTEQRDSAMYRCASSPVTGGGEKLFFGSGTQLSVL.